These T cell receptor beta chains were read from a single sample in a study of response to subunit inactivated influenza vaccine. TCRdb used MiXCR to reprocess the RT-PCR reads, holding one entry per CDR3 protein. The profile shows about 520,000 distinct CDR3 sequences, roughly 27% of them singletons. Sequencing was performed on CD4+ T cells sorted from PBMCs, taken 5 to 6 days after vaccination. The receptors shown here come from a man in his fifties who received an inactivated influenza vaccine. Each CDR3 is given with its conserved first and last residue. A D gene is named only where the DNA matches it firmly. A row's size may be missing; if present it is once, few, many or a size class.

d_call	clone_size	v_call	j_call	cdr3_aa	cdr3_nt
TRBD2	NA	TRBV2	TRBJ2-7	CASSDRHTSGRVYF	TGTGCCAGCAGTGACCGCCACACTAGCGGGAGGGTGTACTTC
TRBD2	NA	TRBV6-1	TRBJ2-7	CASRPREGLYEQYF	TGTGCCAGCAGACCCCGGGAGGGACTTTACGAGCAGTACTTC
NA	NA	TRBV6-1	TRBJ2-7	CASSPPGQGRTYEQYF	TGTGCCAGCAGCCCCCCAGGGCAGGGACGTACCTACGAGCAGTACTTC
TRBD2	few	TRBV20-1	TRBJ2-7	CSAHPGTSGAGSYEQYF	TGCAGTGCCCATCCCGGGACTAGCGGGGCCGGTAGCTACGAGCAGTACTTC
NA	NA	TRBV25-1	TRBJ1-2	CASSETGGYTF	TGTGCCAGCAGTGAGACAGGTGGCTACACCTTC
NA	few	TRBV7-2	TRBJ2-7	CASSLARVHEQYF	TGTGCCAGCAGCTTAGCGAGGGTCCACGAGCAGTACTTC
TRBD1	NA	TRBV5-1	TRBJ1-1	CASSKGDRGNTEAFF	TGCGCCAGCAGCAAAGGCGACAGGGGGAACACTGAAGCTTTCTTT
NA	few	TRBV10-3	TRBJ2-5	CATIRTGVREAQYF	TGTGCCACCATCAGGACAGGCGTTAGGGAGGCCCAGTACTTC
NA	NA	TRBV4-2	TRBJ2-5	CASSQARQYGETQYF	TGTGCCAGCAGCCAAGCGAGACAGTACGGAGAGACCCAGTACTTC
TRBD2	NA	TRBV20-1	TRBJ2-7	CSASAGGPNEQYF	TGCAGTGCTAGTGCGGGAGGGCCCAACGAGCAGTACTTC
NA	NA	TRBV6-1	TRBJ2-7	CASRQDRYEQYF	TGTGCCAGCAGGCAGGACCGCTACGAGCAGTACTTC
NA	once	TRBV7-3	TRBJ2-1	CASSPAGPYNEQFF	TGTGCCAGCAGCCCAGCAGGACCCTACAATGAGCAGTTCTTC
NA	few	TRBV6-5	TRBJ1-2	CASSYSGTGKYGYTF	TGTGCCAGCAGTTACTCAGGCACGGGCAAATATGGCTACACCTTC
NA	NA	TRBV7-2	TRBJ2-5	CASSLARLRGLQETQYF	TGTGCCAGCAGCTTAGCAAGGTTGCGGGGGCTTCAAGAGACCCAGTACTTC
TRBD2	few	TRBV15	TRBJ2-2	CATSRDQAGNTGELFF	TGTGCCACCAGCAGAGATCAAGCGGGAAACACCGGGGAGCTGTTTTTT
NA	NA	TRBV18	TRBJ2-6	CASSPPQGPVLTF	TGTGCCAGCTCACCACCCCAGGGTCCCGTCCTGACTTTC
TRBD1	NA	TRBV9	TRBJ1-5	CASSERDSPNQPQHF	TGTGCCAGCAGCGAGAGGGACAGCCCCAATCAGCCCCAGCATTTT
NA	few	TRBV20-1	TRBJ1-2	CSGVGRGDTF	TGCAGTGGGGTCGGTCGGGGAGACACCTTC
NA	few	TRBV6-2/TRBV6-3	TRBJ2-3	CASSLDGRRWLSTDTQYF	TGTGCCAGCAGCCTCGACGGGAGACGATGGCTTAGCACAGATACGCAGTATTTT
TRBD1	many	TRBV30	TRBJ1-2	CAWRPQGRYGYTF	TGTGCCTGGAGACCACAGGGGCGCTATGGCTACACCTTC
TRBD1	NA	TRBV7-9	TRBJ1-1	CASRPTGGNEAFF	TGTGCCAGCAGACCGACAGGGGGGAATGAAGCTTTCTTT
NA	few	TRBV4-3	TRBJ1-1	CASSQRDNTEAFF	TGCGCCAGCAGCCAGAGAGACAACACTGAAGCTTTCTTT
TRBD2	few	TRBV29-1	TRBJ2-1	CSVEYLAGLYNEQFF	TGCAGCGTTGAATATCTAGCGGGATTATACAATGAGCAGTTCTTC
NA	NA	TRBV2	TRBJ2-3	CASSRTRDTQYF	TGTGCCAGCAGTCGGACAAGAGATACGCAGTATTTT
NA	NA	TRBV24-1	TRBJ2-6	CATSDSDSYSGANVLTF	TGTGCCACCAGTGACTCCGACAGCTACTCTGGGGCCAACGTCCTGACTTTC
TRBD2	NA	TRBV7-2	TRBJ2-7	CASSLWDYSYEQYF	TGTGCCAGCAGCTTATGGGACTACTCCTACGAGCAGTACTTC
NA	once	TRBV20-1	TRBJ2-7	CSARGGAVPYEQYF	TGCAGTGCTAGAGGGGGGGCGGTTCCCTACGAGCAGTACTTC
TRBD1	NA	TRBV12-3/TRBV12-4	TRBJ2-7	CASSPPGQGAEQYF	TGTGCCAGCAGTCCCCCGGGACAGGGGGCCGAGCAGTACTTC
TRBD1	few	TRBV3-1	TRBJ2-5	CASSQHGQGRLETQYF	TGTGCCAGCAGCCAGCACGGACAGGGGAGGTTGGAGACCCAGTACTTC
TRBD2	many	TRBV29-1	TRBJ2-3	CSVGGGSFTDTQYF	TGCAGCGTCGGGGGGGGCAGCTTCACAGATACGCAGTATTTT
TRBD1	few	TRBV12-3/TRBV12-4	TRBJ1-2	CASSPTGDGYGYTF	TGTGCCAGCAGCCCGACAGGGGATGGCTATGGCTACACCTTC
NA	NA	TRBV7-9	TRBJ2-5	CASSLGLAIVVETQYF	TGTGCCAGCAGCTTAGGCCTAGCCATTGTCGTAGAGACCCAGTACTTC
TRBD2	many	TRBV28	TRBJ2-1	CASSPFSGRAGVEQFF	TGTGCCAGCAGTCCCTTTAGCGGGAGGGCCGGGGTTGAGCAGTTCTTC
NA	few	TRBV10-3	TRBJ2-7	CAIRGNSYEQYF	TGTGCCATCAGAGGTAACTCCTACGAGCAGTACTTC
NA	NA	TRBV19	TRBJ2-3	CASSTGTRTDTQYF	TGTGCCAGTAGCACGGGTACAAGAACCGATACGCAGTATTTT
NA	NA	TRBV20-1	TRBJ2-5	CSAREGGSETQYF	TGCAGTGCTAGAGAAGGAGGGTCGGAGACCCAGTACTTC
TRBD2	NA	TRBV7-3	TRBJ2-7	CASLPRPQGTSGGYEQYF	TGTGCCAGCCTCCCCCGGCCGCAGGGGACTAGCGGGGGCTACGAGCAGTACTTC
NA	NA	TRBV5-6	TRBJ1-2	CASSLGRSGYTF	TGTGCCAGCAGCTTAGGCAGAAGTGGCTACACCTTC
TRBD1	NA	TRBV5-6	TRBJ1-2	CASSARDRDGGYTF	TGTGCCAGCAGCGCCCGGGACAGGGATGGTGGCTACACCTTC
TRBD2	few	TRBV3-1	TRBJ2-3	CASSPSLGGRPDTQYF	TGTGCCAGCAGCCCATCGTTGGGCGGGAGACCAGATACGCAGTATTTT
NA	few	TRBV14	TRBJ1-2	CASSQDWAGYTF	TGTGCCAGCAGCCAAGATTGGGCCGGCTACACCTTC
TRBD1	NA	TRBV7-9	TRBJ2-7	CANPAGQGPYEQYF	TGTGCCAACCCAGCCGGACAGGGACCTTACGAGCAGTACTTC
TRBD1	NA	TRBV24-1	TRBJ2-1	CATKGTGDYNEQFF	TGTGCCACCAAGGGGACAGGTGACTACAATGAGCAGTTCTTC
NA	few	TRBV4-3	TRBJ1-5	CASSQGRNSNQPQHF	TGCGCCAGCAGCCAAGGTCGCAATAGCAATCAGCCCCAGCATTTT
TRBD1	few	TRBV18	TRBJ2-5	CASSQLQGPQETQYF	TGTGCCAGCTCACAACTACAGGGGCCTCAAGAGACCCAGTACTTC
TRBD2	NA	TRBV9	TRBJ2-1	CASSVLGSGIHNEQFF	TGTGCCAGCAGCGTACTCGGTAGCGGGATACACAATGAGCAGTTCTTC
TRBD1	few	TRBV29-1	TRBJ1-1	CSVEDRDRGRTEAFF	TGCAGCGTTGAAGATCGGGACAGGGGGCGGACTGAAGCTTTCTTT
TRBD2	few	TRBV12-3/TRBV12-4	TRBJ2-1	CASSLAWTSGDEQFF	TGTGCCAGCAGTTTAGCATGGACTAGCGGGGATGAGCAGTTCTTC
NA	few	TRBV21-1	TRBJ2-5	CASIQELQEETQYF	TGTGCCAGCATCCAGGAGCTTCAGGAAGAGACCCAGTACTTC
NA	NA	TRBV6-2/TRBV6-3	TRBJ2-7	CASSYREAYEQYF	TGTGCCAGCAGTTACAGGGAGGCGTACGAGCAGTACTTC
TRBD1	few	TRBV20-1	TRBJ1-4	CSARGPQGGNEKLFF	TGCAGTGCTAGAGGACCACAGGGGGGTAATGAAAAACTGTTTTTT
TRBD2	NA	TRBV24-1	TRBJ2-1	CATRTSGSQGNEQFF	TGTGCCACCCGGACTAGCGGGAGTCAAGGCAATGAGCAGTTCTTC
NA	NA	TRBV5-5	TRBJ2-3	CASSLVANPSTDTQYF	TGTGCCAGCAGCTTGGTGGCAAACCCTAGCACAGATACGCAGTATTTT
NA	NA	TRBV6-1	TRBJ2-7	CASGRDFPNEQYF	TGTGCCAGCGGCCGGGACTTTCCCAACGAGCAGTACTTC
TRBD1	few	TRBV6-2/TRBV6-3	TRBJ1-5	CASRTGGNQPQHF	TGTGCCAGCCGGACAGGCGGTAATCAGCCCCAGCATTTT
NA	NA	TRBV5-1	TRBJ1-4	CASAGGLLEGEKLFF	TGCGCCTCGGCCGGGGGACTATTGGAAGGTGAAAAACTGTTTTTT
NA	NA	TRBV20-1	TRBJ2-3	CSARRQAFTDTQYF	TGCAGTGCTAGGAGGCAGGCCTTCACAGATACGCAGTATTTT
NA	NA	TRBV10-1	TRBJ2-7	CASSESEGSYEQYF	TGCGCCAGCAGTGAGTCTGAGGGGTCCTACGAGCAGTACTTC
NA	NA	TRBV6-5	TRBJ1-5	CASSYSISPGMGQPQHF	TGTGCCAGCAGTTACTCGATAAGTCCAGGGATGGGGCAGCCCCAGCATTTT
NA	few	TRBV5-1	TRBJ1-4	CASRLAPSTGGSEKLFF	TGCGCCAGCAGATTGGCCCCCTCTACAGGTGGCAGTGAAAAACTGTTTTTT